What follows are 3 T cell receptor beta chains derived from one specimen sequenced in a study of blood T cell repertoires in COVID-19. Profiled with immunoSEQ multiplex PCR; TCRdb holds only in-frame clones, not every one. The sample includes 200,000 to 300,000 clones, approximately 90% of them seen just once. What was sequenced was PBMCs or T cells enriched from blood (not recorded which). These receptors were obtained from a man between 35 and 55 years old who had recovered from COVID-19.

CDR3 amino acids: CASSFGTSGNTGELFF. The CDR3 coding sequence is TGTGCCAGCAGCTTCGGGACTAGCGGAAACACCGGGGAGCTGTTTTTT. The chain employs TRBV5-4 and TRBJ2-2; TRBD2 agrees at 11 bases. CDR1 is SGHNT and CDR2 is YYREEE in the germline V gene (reference sequence). V was pared by 2 bases and J by 2 bases, with 2 bases of the junction left unmatched. The CDR3 extends over 16 amino acids.

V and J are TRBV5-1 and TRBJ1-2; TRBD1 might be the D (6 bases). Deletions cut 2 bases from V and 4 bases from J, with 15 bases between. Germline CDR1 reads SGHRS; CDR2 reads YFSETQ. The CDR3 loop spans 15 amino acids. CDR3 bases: TGCGCCAGCAGCTTCCGGTTAGGACAGAGCTATGGCTACACCTTC. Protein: CASSFRLGQSYGYTF.

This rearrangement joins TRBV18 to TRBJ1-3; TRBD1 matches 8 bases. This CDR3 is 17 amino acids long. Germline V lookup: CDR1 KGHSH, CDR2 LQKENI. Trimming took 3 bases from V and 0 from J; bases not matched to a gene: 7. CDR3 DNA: TGTGCCAGCTCACCGCTTCAGGGGGCGAACTCTGGAAACACCATATATTTT. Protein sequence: CASSPLQGANSGNTIYF. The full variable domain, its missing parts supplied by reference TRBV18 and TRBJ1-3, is NAGVMQNPRHLVRRRGQEARLRCSPMKGHSHVYWYRQLPEEGLKFMVYLQKENIIDESGMPKERFSAEFPKEGPSILRIQQVVRGDSAAYFCASSPLQGANSGNTIYFGEGSWLTVV.